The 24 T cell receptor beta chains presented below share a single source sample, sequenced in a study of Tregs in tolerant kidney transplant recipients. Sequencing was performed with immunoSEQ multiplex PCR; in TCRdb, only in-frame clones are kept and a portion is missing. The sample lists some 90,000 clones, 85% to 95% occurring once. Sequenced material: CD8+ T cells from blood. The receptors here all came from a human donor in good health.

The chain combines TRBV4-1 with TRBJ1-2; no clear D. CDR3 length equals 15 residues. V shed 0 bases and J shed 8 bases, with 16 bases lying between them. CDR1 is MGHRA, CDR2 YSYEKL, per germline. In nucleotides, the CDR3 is TGCGCCAGCAGCCAAGATATGGCCCTGGGGTTCGGCTACACCTTC. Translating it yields CASSQDMALGFGYTF.

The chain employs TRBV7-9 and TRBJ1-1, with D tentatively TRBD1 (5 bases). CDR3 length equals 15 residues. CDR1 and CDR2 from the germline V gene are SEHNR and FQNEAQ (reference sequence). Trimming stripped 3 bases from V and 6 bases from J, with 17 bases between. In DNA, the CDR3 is TGTGCCAGCAGCTTCCACGGGGTTGGCAGGGCTGAAGCTTTCTTT. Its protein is CASSFHGVGRAEAFF.

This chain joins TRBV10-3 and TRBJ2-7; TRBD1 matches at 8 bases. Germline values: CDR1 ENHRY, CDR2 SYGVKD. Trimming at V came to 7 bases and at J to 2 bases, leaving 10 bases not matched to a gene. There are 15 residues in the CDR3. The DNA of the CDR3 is TGTGCCATCACTGCCGGACAGGGCCCGACCTACGAGCAGTACTTC. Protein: CAITAGQGPTYEQYF.

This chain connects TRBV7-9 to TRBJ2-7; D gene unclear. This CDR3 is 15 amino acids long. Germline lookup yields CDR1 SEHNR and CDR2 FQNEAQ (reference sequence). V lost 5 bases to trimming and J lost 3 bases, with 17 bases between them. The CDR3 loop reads CASSIWTLGSYEQYF. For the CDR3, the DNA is TGTGCCAGCAGCATTTGGACCCTCGGAAGCTACGAGCAGTACTTC.

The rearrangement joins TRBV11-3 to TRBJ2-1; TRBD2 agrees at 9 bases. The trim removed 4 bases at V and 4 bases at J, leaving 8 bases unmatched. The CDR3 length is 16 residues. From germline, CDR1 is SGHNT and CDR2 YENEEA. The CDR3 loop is CASSSESGGPYNEQFF. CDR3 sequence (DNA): TGTGCCAGCAGCTCGGAGAGCGGGGGGCCGTACAATGAGCAGTTCTTC.

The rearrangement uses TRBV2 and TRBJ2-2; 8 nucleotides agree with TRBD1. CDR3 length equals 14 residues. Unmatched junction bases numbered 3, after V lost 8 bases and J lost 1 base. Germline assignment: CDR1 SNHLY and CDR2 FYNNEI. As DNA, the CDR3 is TGTGCCAGCTCCGGGACAGGGAACACCGGGGAGCTGTTTTTT. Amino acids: CASSGTGNTGELFF.

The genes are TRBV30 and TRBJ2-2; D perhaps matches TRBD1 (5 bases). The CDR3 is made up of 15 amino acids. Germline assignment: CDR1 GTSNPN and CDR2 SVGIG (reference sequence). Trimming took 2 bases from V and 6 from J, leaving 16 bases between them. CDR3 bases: TGTGCCTGGAGTCCCAGGGAATCAGATTCCGGGGAGCTGTTTTTT. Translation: CAWSPRESDSGELFF.

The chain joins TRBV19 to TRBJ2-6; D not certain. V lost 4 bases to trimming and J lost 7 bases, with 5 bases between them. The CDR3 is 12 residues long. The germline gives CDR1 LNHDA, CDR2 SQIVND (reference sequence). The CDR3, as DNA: TGTGCCAGTAGTAAGGCAGCCAACGTCCTGACTTTC. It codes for CASSKAANVLTF.

The CDR3 reads CASSEGTSGTDTQYF. The DNA of the CDR3 is TGTGCCAGCAGTGAAGGGACTAGCGGCACAGATACGCAGTATTTT. V gene TRBV6-4 combines with J gene TRBJ2-3, with TRBD2 matching over 10 bases. The CDR3 is 15 residues long. The V gene's germline CDR1 is MRHNA and CDR2 SNTAGT. The trim removed 3 bases at V and 1 base at J, leaving 1 base unmatched.

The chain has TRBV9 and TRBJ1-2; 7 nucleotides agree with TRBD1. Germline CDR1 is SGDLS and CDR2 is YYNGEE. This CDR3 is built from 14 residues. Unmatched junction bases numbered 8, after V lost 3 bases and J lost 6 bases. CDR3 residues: CASSGTGVAHGYTF. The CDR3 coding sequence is TGTGCCAGCAGCGGTACAGGGGTCGCTCATGGCTACACCTTC.

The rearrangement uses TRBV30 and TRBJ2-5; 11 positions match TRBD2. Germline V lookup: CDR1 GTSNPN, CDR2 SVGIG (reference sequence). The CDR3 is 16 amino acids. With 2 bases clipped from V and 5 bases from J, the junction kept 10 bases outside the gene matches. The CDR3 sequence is CAWSWIAGGKLETQYF. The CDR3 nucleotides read TGTGCCTGGAGTTGGATAGCGGGGGGGAAGTTGGAGACCCAGTACTTC. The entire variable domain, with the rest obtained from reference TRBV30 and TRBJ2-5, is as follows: SQTIHQWPATLVQPVGSPLSLECTVEGTSNPNLYWYRQAAGRGLQLLFYSVGIGQISSEVPQNLSASRPQDRQFILSSKKLLLSDSGFYLCAWSWIAGGKLETQYFGPGTRLLVL.

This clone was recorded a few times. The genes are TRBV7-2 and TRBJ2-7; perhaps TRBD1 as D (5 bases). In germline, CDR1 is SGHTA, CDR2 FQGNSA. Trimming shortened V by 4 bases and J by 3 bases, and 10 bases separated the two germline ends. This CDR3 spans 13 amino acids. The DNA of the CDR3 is TGTGCCAGCAGCTCTCAGGGCGGCTACGAGCAGTACTTC. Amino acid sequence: CASSSQGGYEQYF.

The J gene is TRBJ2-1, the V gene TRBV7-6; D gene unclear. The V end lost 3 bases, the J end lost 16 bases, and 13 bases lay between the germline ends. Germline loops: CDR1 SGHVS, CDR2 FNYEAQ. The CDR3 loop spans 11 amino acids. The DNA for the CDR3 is TGTGCCAGCAGCTTTGACTCGGTGCAATTCTTC. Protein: CASSFDSVQFF.

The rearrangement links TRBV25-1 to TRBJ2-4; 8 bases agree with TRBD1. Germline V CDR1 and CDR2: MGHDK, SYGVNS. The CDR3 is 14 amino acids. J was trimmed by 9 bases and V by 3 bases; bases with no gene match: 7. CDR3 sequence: CASSDLGQGSIQYF. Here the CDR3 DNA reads TGTGCCAGCAGTGACCTCGGACAGGGAAGCATTCAGTACTTC.

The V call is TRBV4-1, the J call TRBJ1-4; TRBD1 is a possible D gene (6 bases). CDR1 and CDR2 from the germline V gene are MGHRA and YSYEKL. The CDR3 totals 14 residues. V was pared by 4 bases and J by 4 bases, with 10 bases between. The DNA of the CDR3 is TGCGCCAGCAGCCGAGGACAGAATAATGAAAAACTGTTTTTT. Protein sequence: CASSRGQNNEKLFF.

The CDR3 bases are TGTGCCAGTCAGGACAGGGTGAACGAGCAGTACTTC. It codes for CASQDRVNEQYF. The V gene is TRBV2, the J gene TRBJ2-7; TRBD1 agrees at 8 bases. Per germline, CDR1 SNHLY and CDR2 FYNNEI. The ends lost 9 bases at V and 5 bases at J; junction bases unmatched: 6. This CDR3 contains 12 residues.

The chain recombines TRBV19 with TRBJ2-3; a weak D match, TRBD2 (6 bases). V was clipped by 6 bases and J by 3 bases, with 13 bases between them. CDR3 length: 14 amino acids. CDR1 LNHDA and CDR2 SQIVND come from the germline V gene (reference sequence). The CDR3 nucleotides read TGTGCCAGTAGCCTTCCGCGGGAAACAGATACGCAGTATTTT. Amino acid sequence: CASSLPRETDTQYF. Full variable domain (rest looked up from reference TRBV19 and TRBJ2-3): DGGITQSPKYLFRKEGQNVTLSCEQNLNHDAMYWYRQDPGQGLRLIYYSQIVNDFQKGDIAEGYSVSREKKESFPLTVTSAQKNPTAFYLCASSLPRETDTQYFGPGTRLTVL.

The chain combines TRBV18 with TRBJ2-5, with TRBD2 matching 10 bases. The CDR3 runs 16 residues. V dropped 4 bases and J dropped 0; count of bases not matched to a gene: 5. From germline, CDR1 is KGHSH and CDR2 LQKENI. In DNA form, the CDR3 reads TGTGCCAGCTCACTCCGGACTAGCGGAGACCAAGAGACCCAGTACTTC. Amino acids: CASSLRTSGDQETQYF.

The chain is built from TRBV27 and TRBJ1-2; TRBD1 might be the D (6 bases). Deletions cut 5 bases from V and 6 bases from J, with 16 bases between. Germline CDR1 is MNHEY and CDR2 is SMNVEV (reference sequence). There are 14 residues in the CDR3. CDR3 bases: TGTGCCAGCAGTACCCACAGGGTCATCGATGGCTACACCTTC. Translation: CASSTHRVIDGYTF.

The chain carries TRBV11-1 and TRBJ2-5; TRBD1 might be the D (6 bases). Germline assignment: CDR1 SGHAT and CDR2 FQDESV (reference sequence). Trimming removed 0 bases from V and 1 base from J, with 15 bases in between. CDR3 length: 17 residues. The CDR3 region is CASSLAMGHRLQETQYF. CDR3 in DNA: TGTGCCAGCAGCTTAGCCATGGGACACCGGCTCCAAGAGACCCAGTACTTC.

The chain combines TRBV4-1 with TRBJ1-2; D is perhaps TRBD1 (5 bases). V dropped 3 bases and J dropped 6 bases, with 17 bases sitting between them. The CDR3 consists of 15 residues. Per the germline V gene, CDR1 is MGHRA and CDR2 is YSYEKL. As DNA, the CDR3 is TGCGCCAGCAGCCACCCAACTGTCGACAGCCATGGCTACACCTTC. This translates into CASSHPTVDSHGYTF.

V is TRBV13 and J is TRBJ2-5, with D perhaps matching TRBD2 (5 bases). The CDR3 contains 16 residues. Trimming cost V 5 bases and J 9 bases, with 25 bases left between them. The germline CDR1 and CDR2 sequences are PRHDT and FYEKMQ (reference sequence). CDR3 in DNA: TGTGCCAGCAGCACCTGGACGGGGTTGGAGACGAGGGCCCAGTACTTC. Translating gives CASSTWTGLETRAQYF.

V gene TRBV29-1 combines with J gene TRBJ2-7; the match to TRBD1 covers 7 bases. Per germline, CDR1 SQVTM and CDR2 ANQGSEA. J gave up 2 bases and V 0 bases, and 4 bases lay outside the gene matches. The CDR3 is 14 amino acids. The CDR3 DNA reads TGCAGCGTTGAAGACCGGGACAGCCCCTACGAGCAGTACTTC. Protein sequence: CSVEDRDSPYEQYF.

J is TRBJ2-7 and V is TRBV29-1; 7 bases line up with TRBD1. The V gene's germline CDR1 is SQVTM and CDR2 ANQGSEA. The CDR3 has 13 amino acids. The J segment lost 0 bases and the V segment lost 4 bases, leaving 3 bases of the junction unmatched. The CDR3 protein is CSVGAGGSYEQYF. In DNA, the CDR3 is TGCAGCGTTGGGGCAGGGGGCTCCTACGAGCAGTACTTC.